The following is a T cell receptor (beta chain) sequence with its context. Its antigen has not been determined. Qualities for individual bases were not recorded, and no much larger clone is one base off. At the junction V is shortened by 11 bases and J by 8 bases, with 18 bases in between. From the cysteine up to the phenylalanine, the CDR3 has a length of 12 residues. Solely the CDR3 DNA is kept, with 36 bases framed from the first base. The library was built by means of 5' RACE. Sequenced using an Illumina HiSeq 2000. Template switching added a universal primer binding site, and the final cDNA carried a unique molecular identifier that allowed TCR cDNA molecules to be counted accurately. Specific primers in the conserved constant-segment region were used to synthesize first-strand cDNA for the TCR alpha and beta chains. Each cDNA library was double barcoded, with a SMART-Mk sample barcode plus Illumina barcodes, to control for contamination. TruSeq adapter sequences, together with Illumina sample barcodes, were added in two successive PCR steps. The Illumina HiSeq platform was used with custom primers to sequence TCR alpha and beta cDNA libraries. From the authors' description of their analysis: MiGEC was used to process raw reads and extract unique molecular identifiers, and MiXCR was used to find CDR3 positions. For each individual, recombination models were inferred using an EM algorithm with the repgenHMM and IGoR tools. Shared clonotype analysis was performed with the tcR package in R, normalizing sharing by the product of cloneset sizes. Out-of-frame nonproductive sequences were analyzed to study raw recombination free of thymic and clonal selection effects. Clones were called with MiXCR by TCRdb after fastp trimmed the public reads at Q25, and only in-frame beta chains were retained. Each CDR3 protein appears once, grouped with its most common genes and DNA. The authors' filters were not applied to this entry. This sample is represented by 470,000 or so distinct CDR3 sequences; 20% to 25% of them were singletons. The ten largest clonotypes hold roughly 3% of the sample.

The data were obtained in a study of identical twins (dated by TCRdb to about 2016). For the study in its entirety: The study deep-sequenced TCR alpha and beta repertoires from monozygotic twins, unrelated adults of various ages and cord blood to test whether fetal clonotypes persist. Replicate twin experiments were performed at different times using different library preparation protocols to rule out contamination.

Overall study outcomes, separate from this receptor: Excess twin sharing in beta out-of-frame sequences was weaker because fewer shared sequences lowered the signal-to-noise ratio. Invariant T cells such as MAIT and iNKT could partly confound zero-insertion analyses, though diverse VJ usage argued against this for most clonotypes. In monozygotic twins, out-of-frame TCR alpha sharing was systematically underestimated by recombination models, although the models agreed with sharing between unrelated individuals. Because the same donors could not be followed over many years, the conclusions depended on cross-sectional statistical analysis. Out-of-frame TCR alpha sequences shared between twins showed an excess of low generation-probability sequences compared with coincidental sharing between unrelated individuals. Abundant cord blood beta clonotypes had fewer insertions, young adult naive repertoires showed a similar but weaker trend, and memory repertoires showed no such trend.

Every donor was a healthy Caucasian. Three pairs of female monozygotic twins, all aged roughly 18 to 29 years, made up the twin cohort. Positive isolation kits from Invitrogen were used to isolate CD4+ and CD8+ T cell populations. These same data were also listed under a study on T cells expressing NK-cell markers. Drawing on the second study: TCR beta-chain repertoires were profiled in sorted CD3+CD56+NKG2C+, CD3+CD56+NKG2C- and CD3+CD56-NKG2C+ T-cell subsets from several donors. Among the eight sequenced donors, seven were HCMV-seropositive and one was HCMV-seronegative. In several experiments an anti-gammadeltaTCR antibody was added to restrict sorting to alphabetaTCR-expressing T cells. For five or six donors, the dominant CD3+CD56+NKG2C+ clonotypes were among the top 10 CD8+ clonotypes and accounted for roughly 1.0-7.5% of CD8+ T cells. Those dominant clonotypes were again the most abundant among CD3+CD56-NKG2C+ cells in several donors, at about 28.3-60.1%. Whether the expanded NKG2C-expressing T cell clones were specific for HCMV antigens remained unclear. The study sequenced eight donors, all healthy volunteers chosen at random: three men and five women. HCMV-specific IgG was detected in serum with a commercial ELISA kit to determine HCMV serostatus. MIGEC was used to demultiplex reads and group the reads by UMI, and MiTCR was used to assemble and quantify clonotypes. To exclude erroneous sequences, only TCR cDNA sequences supported by at least two reads were retained. Downstream repertoire analysis used the tcR package, and clonotypes were matched across fractions by CDR3 nucleotide sequence plus V segment. VDJmatch was used to annotate antigen specificity against VDJdb, with one amino acid substitution in CDR3 permitted.

The sequence derives from a woman younger than 30 in good health. Source material: CD4+ T cells sorted from blood. Recombination connected TRBV12-3 or TRBV12-4 to TRBJ1-2; the D gene cannot be resolved reliably. The bases read TGTGCCTTTAAGGAGGGCCAAAGGGGCTACACCTTC. Its protein reads: CAFKEGQRGYTF.